This TCR beta chain originates from a study of T cell repertoires in cytomegalovirus infection. TCRdb used MiXCR to reprocess the reads, holding one entry per CDR3 protein. The sample lists about 230,000 distinct CDR3 sequences, approximately 22% occurring once. The V end was cut by 6 bases, the J end by 5 bases, with 17 bases between. CDR3 size: 14 residues. Germline CDR1 and CDR2: KGHSH and LQKENI. This clonotype was counted only a few times. Sample: CD8+ T cells from PBMCs. The receptor was isolated from a human donor in good health (CMV status not recorded). Some clones in this sample may be carry-over from other donors' samples. The chain couples TRBV18 to TRBJ2-7; the D gene is possibly TRBD1 (5 bases). Here the CDR3 reads CASSPTRWGDEQYF. CDR3 bases: TGTGCCAGCTCTCCGACCAGGTGGGGCGACGAGCAGTACTTC.